This T cell receptor (beta chain) came from a study of blood T cells in healthy people across ages. This clonotype showed up many times. It was with a sample-barcoded 5' primer and a J-beta primer mix that a second PCR of about 6 to 12 cycles was run. TCRdb re-called the 5' RACE reads through MiXCR, storing one row per CDR3 protein. The data hold 750,000 to 850,000 distinct CDR3 sequences, with around 25% observed a single time. V trimming: 0 bases; J trimming: 9 bases; junction bases outside the gene matches: 14. Germline CDR1 and CDR2: DFQATT and SNEGSKA (reference sequence). The CDR3 consists of 16 residues. This sample was shared with a second study, whose subject was T cells of mothers and their children.

The V and J genes are TRBV20-1 and TRBJ2-7; 10 nucleotides line up with TRBD2. What was sequenced was blood. The TCR was taken from a boy younger than 18 in good health. The CDR3 coding sequence is TGCAGTGCTAGAGATGGCACTAGCGGGGACCTACGCGCGCAGTACTTC. Its translation is CSARDGTSGDLRAQYF.